This TCR beta chain was found in a study of blood T cell repertoires in COVID-19. Overall study context: Samples of COVID-19 (acute and convalescent) were obtained from the United States, Italy and Spain. In each case, the material was cDNA or gDNA derived from T cells, B-cell-depleted T cells, or PBMCs.

Profiled with immunoSEQ multiplex PCR; TCRdb holds only in-frame clones, not every one. The sample includes a few hundred thousand clones, approximately 90% seen only once; the top ten take 0.65% to 1%. Germline assignment: CDR1 SGHRS and CDR2 YFSETQ. Unmatched junction bases numbered 8, after V lost 3 bases and J lost 3 bases. CDR3 length equals 15 residues. Followed longitudinally, the Seattle patients had been enrolled during active infection. This receptor was taken from a man aged 18-30 years with COVID-19, enrolled during active disease. The V call is TRBV5-1, the J call TRBJ2-7, with 8 bases lining up with TRBD2. What was sequenced was peripheral blood. CDR3 DNA sequence: TGCGCCAGCAGCTCGCAAGCTAGCGGGTTCTACGAGCAGTACTTC. Translation gives CASSSQASGFYEQYF.